These 23 T cell receptor beta chains were sequenced from one sample in a study of blood T cell repertoires in COVID-19. The table came from immunoSEQ multiplex PCR; TCRdb's copy has only in-frame clones and leaves some out. Found here are 250,000 or so clones, about 83% of them singletons; the top ten hold roughly 2%. The source material was PBMCs or T cells enriched from blood (not recorded which). The receptor source for this set is a woman between 45 and 65 years old who had recovered from COVID-19.

The V gene is TRBV11-3, the J gene TRBJ2-7; D not certain. Germline CDR1 SGHNT, CDR2 YENEEA. This CDR3 has 15 residues. V was pared by 3 bases and J by 0 bases, with 12 bases between. Here the CDR3 reads CASSFHPRSSYEQYF. Written as DNA, the CDR3 is TGTGCCAGCAGCTTCCACCCCCGGAGCTCCTACGAGCAGTACTTC.

The rearrangement links TRBV3-1 (or the pseudogene TRBV3-2) to TRBJ2-3, with D maybe TRBD2 (7 bases). The CDR3 has 16 residues. The V gene's germline CDR1 is LGHDT and CDR2 YNNKEL (reference sequence). Trimming removed 5 bases from V and 6 bases from J, with 21 bases in between. CDR3 loop: CASSYLGGAASDTQYF. The CDR3 DNA is TGTGCCAGCAGCTATCTGGGGGGGGCAGCGTCCGATACGCAGTATTTT.

The chain couples TRBV7-2 to TRBJ2-7; a weak D match, TRBD1 (7 bases). Trimming took 6 bases from V and 2 from J, leaving 11 bases between them. CDR3 size: 13 residues. Germline loops: CDR1 SGHTA, CDR2 FQGNSA. The CDR3 DNA sequence: TGTGCCAGCAGAACCAGGGGGGCCTACGAGCAGTACTTC. The encoded protein is CASRTRGAYEQYF.

The chain has TRBV9 and TRBJ2-1; the match to TRBD1 covers 8 bases. The germline V gene encodes CDR1 SGDLS and CDR2 YYNGEE. CDR3 length: 14 residues. V gave up 8 bases and J gave up 0 bases; unmatched junction bases: 4. Here the CDR3 DNA reads TGTGCCAGTGGACAGGGAAGCTCCTACAATGAGCAGTTCTTC. It encodes CASGQGSSYNEQFF.

The chain couples TRBV6-2 or TRBV6-3 to TRBJ1-1, with a weak D call TRBD1 (6 bases). The CDR3 loop spans 19 amino acids. Trimming cost V 0 bases and J 5 bases, with 25 bases left between them. CDR1 MNHEY and CDR2 SVGEGT come from the germline V gene. The CDR3 DNA is TGTGCCAGCAGTTACTCGATGGGAGTGGGACACCCACAGAAGACTGAAGCTTTCTTT. Its translation is CASSYSMGVGHPQKTEAFF.

This clone has more than one count but fewer than ten. The CDR3 loop is CASSVGTGEGYTF. Here the CDR3 DNA reads TGCGCCAGCAGCGTCGGGACAGGGGAAGGCTACACCTTC. The J gene is TRBJ1-2, the V gene TRBV5-1; 10 nucleotides match TRBD1. This CDR3 region has 13 residues. Trimming removed 4 bases from V and 8 bases from J; junction bases left unmatched: 5. Per the germline V gene, CDR1 is SGHRS and CDR2 is YFSETQ.

The chain joins TRBV6-2 or TRBV6-3 to TRBJ2-7; TRBD2 matches 14 bases. From germline, CDR1 is MNHEY and CDR2 SVGEGT. J lost 1 base, V lost 4 bases, and 6 bases had no gene match. The CDR3 length is 17 residues. The CDR3 nucleotides are TGTGCCAGCAGTTTATTTCGGACTAGCGGGAGGTCCTACGAGCAGTACTTC. This gives the protein CASSLFRTSGRSYEQYF.

The rearrangement uses TRBV30 and TRBJ1-5; D unresolved. V gave up 1 base and J gave up 4 bases, with 11 bases separating them. CDR1 GTSNPN and CDR2 SVGIG come from the germline V gene (reference sequence). The CDR3 is made up of 14 amino acids. CDR3 residues: CAWSARGWNQPQHF. The CDR3 DNA reads as TGTGCCTGGAGTGCTCGGGGTTGGAATCAGCCCCAGCATTTT.

This chain joins TRBV7-6 and TRBJ2-7, with D unresolved. The CDR3 consists of 12 residues. Per the germline V gene, CDR1 is SGHVS and CDR2 is FNYEAQ. V was pared by 1 base and J by 5 bases, with 6 bases between. Here the CDR3 DNA reads TGTGCCAGCAGCTTAGTGAGTGACGAGCAGTACTTC. This sequence encodes CASSLVSDEQYF.

This clone was recorded only once. V is TRBV7-2 and J is TRBJ2-7, with unresolved D. This CDR3 comprises 14 residues. Germline V lookup: CDR1 SGHTA, CDR2 FQGNSA. Trimming cost V 5 bases and J 1 base, with 12 bases left between them. In DNA form, the CDR3 reads TGTGCCAGCAGCCTAACCCGATTATCCTACGAGCAGTACTTC. Residues: CASSLTRLSYEQYF.

This clone was found a few times. V is TRBV13 and J is TRBJ2-3; 13 bases are a match to TRBD2. V dropped 5 bases and J dropped 6; count of bases not matched to a gene: 8. From germline, CDR1 is PRHDT and CDR2 FYEKMQ (reference sequence). CDR3 length: 16 amino acids. In nucleotides, the CDR3 is TGTGCCAGCAGCCTAAGACTAGCGGGGGGACTGGATACGCAGTATTTT. It translates to CASSLRLAGGLDTQYF.

The V gene is TRBV18, the J gene TRBJ2-3; maybe TRBD1 (6 bases). Per germline, CDR1 KGHSH and CDR2 LQKENI. This CDR3 comprises 15 residues. Trimming stripped 3 bases from V and 3 bases from J, with 13 bases between. CDR3 sequence reads: CASSPSRGVTDTQYF. CDR3 bases: TGTGCCAGCTCACCTTCCAGGGGAGTAACAGATACGCAGTATTTT.

This sequence joins TRBV7-2 and TRBJ2-5; 11 bases map to TRBD2. The CDR3 runs to 14 residues. Per the germline V gene, CDR1 is SGHTA and CDR2 is FQGNSA. V dropped 5 bases and J dropped 5; count of bases not matched to a gene: 4. In DNA form, the CDR3 reads TGTGCCAGCAGCAGCGGACTAGCGGGCGAGACCCAGTACTTC. Translated, it gives CASSSGLAGETQYF.

V is TRBV4-3 and J is TRBJ1-1; 12 nucleotides agree with TRBD1. The J segment lost 3 bases and the V segment lost 0 bases, leaving 5 bases of the junction unmatched. In germline, CDR1 is LGHNA, CDR2 YSLEER. The CDR3 covers 17 residues. CDR3 nucleotides: TGCGCCAGCAGCCAAGATTGGGGACAGGGGGCGGACACTGAAGCTTTCTTT. It yields the protein CASSQDWGQGADTEAFF.

The rearrangement links TRBV5-1 to TRBJ2-5; the match to TRBD2 covers 8 bases. The germline CDR1 and CDR2 sequences are SGHRS and YFSETQ. Losses at the gene ends were 3 bases for V and 1 base for J; bases not matched to a gene: 5. The CDR3 covers 15 residues. CDR3 bases: TGCGCCAGCAGCTGGGGGACTAGATCCCAAGAGACCCAGTACTTC. This encodes CASSWGTRSQETQYF.

This clone has a single count. The chain links TRBV28 to TRBJ1-5; 7 bases are shared with TRBD1. The CDR3 extends over 13 amino acids. J was trimmed by 4 bases and V by 10 bases; bases with no gene match: 7. Germline V gene data show CDR1 as MDHEN and CDR2 as SYDVKM. The CDR3 loop is CATLGTENQPQHF. For the CDR3, the DNA is TGTGCCACCCTAGGGACAGAAAATCAGCCCCAGCATTTT.

The rearrangement links TRBV29-1 to TRBJ2-7; TRBD2 might be the D (6 bases). The CDR3 runs 11 residues. From germline, CDR1 is SQVTM and CDR2 ANQGSEA. V lost 3 bases and J 6 bases, leaving 9 bases between the germline ends. This CDR3 reads CSVDGGAEQYF. CDR3 sequence (DNA): TGCAGCGTTGACGGGGGAGCCGAGCAGTACTTC.

V gene TRBV20-1 combines with J gene TRBJ1-2; TRBD1 agrees at 9 bases. The V gene end was trimmed by 3 bases and the J gene end by 4 bases; junction bases not matched to a gene: 6. Germline V gene data show CDR1 as DFQATT and CDR2 as SNEGSKA (reference sequence). This CDR3 contains 14 residues. This CDR3 is CSASVGTGSYGYTF. The DNA of the CDR3 is TGCAGTGCTAGTGTCGGGACAGGGAGCTATGGCTACACCTTC.

The rearrangement joins TRBV7-2 to TRBJ2-1; TRBD2 agrees at 9 bases. This CDR3 comprises 16 residues. With 6 bases clipped from V and 9 bases from J, the junction kept 15 bases outside the gene matches. Germline V gene data show CDR1 as SGHTA and CDR2 as FQGNSA. The DNA for the CDR3 is TGTGCCAGCAGTCCTATCGGGGCTAGCGGGAAAGGTGAGCAGTTCTTC. Translating gives CASSPIGASGKGEQFF.

The CDR3 DNA is TGTGCCAGCAGCCAGACGGGCTCTGGAAACACCATATATTTT. Translating gives CASSQTGSGNTIYF. The genes are TRBV5-5 and TRBJ1-3, with no clear D. Trimming shortened V by 4 bases and J by 0 bases, and 8 bases separated the two germline ends. Germline CDR1 SGHKS, CDR2 YYEKEE (reference sequence). The CDR3 totals 14 residues.

The V gene is TRBV2, the J gene TRBJ2-5, with 7 nucleotides matching TRBD1. Trimming took 10 bases from V and 3 from J; bases not matched to a gene: 2. The CDR3 spans 11 residues. CDR1 and CDR2 from the germline V gene are SNHLY and FYNNEI. CDR3 in DNA: TGTGCCACTACAGGGGAAGAGACCCAGTACTTC. Translating gives CATTGEETQYF.

V gene TRBV7-3 combines with J gene TRBJ2-2, with D unclear. This CDR3 spans 12 amino acids. Germline CDR1 reads SGHTA; CDR2 reads FQGTGA. V lost 4 bases, J lost 4 bases, and 4 bases lay in between. CDR3 amino acids: CASSSSTGELFF. The DNA for the CDR3 is TGTGCCAGCAGCTCGAGCACCGGGGAGCTGTTTTTT.

The CDR3 DNA reads as TGTGCCAGCAGCAAAGACAGGGGGAGAAAGAACACCGGGGAGCTGTTTTTT. It is translated as CASSKDRGRKNTGELFF. The chain carries TRBV7-3 and TRBJ2-2; 9 bases line up with TRBD1. Germline V gene lookup returns CDR1 SGHTA and CDR2 FQGTGA. V lost 5 bases to trimming and J lost 1 base; unmatched junction nucleotides: 8. The CDR3 extends over 17 amino acids.